Shown below are 23 T cell receptor beta chains from a single sample sequenced in a study of blood T cells in healthy people across ages. A second PCR, run for about 6 to 12 cycles, used a sample-barcoded 5' primer plus a J-beta primer mix. MiXCR, run by TCRdb on the 5' RACE reads, gives a single entry per CDR3 protein. The sample includes under 800,000 distinct CDR3 sequences, 43% of them seen just once. Sequencing was performed on blood. These TCRs come from a woman in her sixties or seventies in good health.

V gene TRBV24-1 combines with J gene TRBJ2-5; 8 nucleotides align to TRBD1. The CDR3 is made up of 14 amino acids. The V segment lost 4 bases and the J segment 11 bases; nucleotides outside the gene matches: 11. Germline CDR1 is KGHDR and CDR2 is SFDVKD. The CDR3 DNA reads as TGTGCCACCAGTGACCGACAGGGGTGGAATGAGCAGTACTTC. Translating it yields CATSDRQGWNEQYF.

This chain connects TRBV9 to TRBJ1-4, with 7 bases identical to TRBD1. Germline CDR1 reads SGDLS; CDR2 reads YYNGEE. V trimming: 3 bases; J trimming: 15 bases; junction bases outside the gene matches: 17. The CDR3 is 15 amino acids. The CDR3 region has the DNA TGTGCCAGCAGCGCATCCGGGGACAGTAGCCAAGGAGTGTTTTTT. Amino acids: CASSASGDSSQGVFF.

V and J are TRBV20-1 and TRBJ2-7; 10 bases agree with TRBD2. CDR3 size: 13 residues. Trimming removed 3 bases from V and 7 bases from J; junction bases left unmatched: 6. Germline assignment: CDR1 DFQATT and CDR2 SNEGSKA (reference sequence). This chain's CDR3 is CSARLAGAPEQYF. CDR3 nucleotides: TGCAGTGCTAGGCTAGCGGGAGCTCCTGAGCAGTACTTC.

The table lists this clonotype with a few counts. A read error is possible here, since a much larger clone lies one base away. The V call is TRBV5-1, the J call TRBJ2-6; D not resolved. Germline lookup yields CDR1 SGHRS and CDR2 YFSETQ. The CDR3 consists of 15 residues. The V and J ends lost 4 bases and 1 base respectively, with 9 bases between them. CDR3 nucleotide sequence: TGCGCCAGCAGCGTGACCCGATCTGGGGCCAACGTCCTGACTTTC. Residues: CASSVTRSGANVLTF.

This clonotype showed up just a few times. The rearrangement uses TRBV27 and TRBJ1-2; no reliable D call. Trimming cost V 5 bases and J 4 bases, with 11 bases left between them. Germline V gene sequence: CDR1 MNHEY, CDR2 SMNVEV (reference sequence). The CDR3 totals 13 residues. The CDR3 DNA is TGTGCCAGCAGTCCGACATTGAGCTATGGCTACACCTTC. This sequence encodes CASSPTLSYGYTF.

The chain combines TRBV7-9 with TRBJ1-1; D gene uncertain. The germline gives CDR1 SEHNR, CDR2 FQNEAQ (reference sequence). There are 16 residues in the CDR3. The V and J ends lost 4 bases and 2 bases respectively, with 17 bases between them. The chain's CDR3 is CASSSPDPRTNTEAFF. The CDR3, as DNA: TGTGCCAGCAGCTCACCCGACCCCCGAACTAACACTGAAGCTTTCTTT.

This clonotype was observed at least ten times. The chain employs TRBV29-1 and TRBJ2-7; tentatively, D is TRBD1 (6 bases). The CDR3 consists of 13 residues. Trimming stripped 4 bases from V and 4 bases from J, with 14 bases between. Germline V gene sequence: CDR1 SQVTM, CDR2 ANQGSEA. DNA for the CDR3: TGCAGCGTTGCTTCAGGGGATCTATACGAGCAGTACTTC. The encoded protein is CSVASGDLYEQYF.

This sequence joins TRBV6-2 or TRBV6-3 and TRBJ2-1, with a possible D match to TRBD1 (6 bases). Near its end, the DNA agrees better with TRBJ2-7, so the J call may be wrong. The CDR3 extends over 16 amino acids. The germline CDR1 and CDR2 sequences are MNHEY and SVGEGT. CDR3 sequence (DNA): TGTGCCAGCAGCACTAATATTGGACAGCCCGACTACGAGCAGTACTTC. This translates into CASSTNIGQPDYEQYF.

In this sample, this clonotype turned up a few times. V usage is TRBV30 and J usage is TRBJ2-1; 12 nucleotides agree with TRBD2. J lost 8 bases, V lost 6 bases, and 5 bases had no gene match. The germline gives CDR1 GTSNPN, CDR2 SVGIG (reference sequence). CDR3 length equals 13 residues. CDR3 protein: CACLAGGPHEQFF. In DNA form, the CDR3 reads TGTGCCTGCCTAGCGGGGGGGCCTCATGAGCAGTTCTTC.

CDR3 nucleotides: TGTGCCACCAGCTCGGCGGGACACTCAGATACGCAGTATTTT. Protein sequence: CATSSAGHSDTQYF. V usage is TRBV15 and J usage is TRBJ2-3; the D call may be TRBD1 or TRBD2 (6 bases each). The CDR3 sequence is 14 residues long. V lost 5 bases and J lost 4, with 13 bases in between. Germline V lookup: CDR1 LNHNV, CDR2 YYDKDF (reference sequence).

This chain joins TRBV20-1 and TRBJ1-1, with 9 bases lining up with TRBD1. This CDR3 region has 13 residues. Germline assignment: CDR1 DFQATT and CDR2 SNEGSKA (reference sequence). After removal of 6 bases from V and 1 base from J, the junction contained 3 bases not matched to a gene. Here the CDR3 reads CSARDRENTEAFF. CDR3 DNA: TGCAGTGCGCGGGACAGGGAGAACACTGAAGCTTTCTTT.

This clonotype has a handful of counts. V is TRBV6-2 or TRBV6-3 and J is TRBJ2-7; a possible D gene is TRBD1 (6 bases). From germline, CDR1 is MNHEY and CDR2 SVGEGT. The CDR3 extends over 15 amino acids. The V gene lost 6 bases and the J gene lost 7 bases, with 22 bases spanning the gap. CDR3 nucleotide sequence: TGTGCCAGCAGCCAAGGGGGTCCAGTAGCATGGGAGCAGTACTTC. This codes for CASSQGGPVAWEQYF.

The V call is TRBV7-7, the J call TRBJ2-4; D unresolved. The J call may be faulty, since TRBJ2-5 better matches the DNA end. This CDR3 has 13 amino acids. Germline V CDR1 and CDR2: SSHAT, FNYEAQ (reference sequence). CDR3 bases: TGTGCCAGCAGCGTAGACAAAAGAGAGACCCAGTACTTC. It encodes CASSVDKRETQYF.

This clonotype showed up many times. The chain joins TRBV29-1 to TRBJ2-7; the D gene could be TRBD1 or TRBD2 (6 bases each). Germline V gene sequence: CDR1 SQVTM, CDR2 ANQGSEA. This CDR3 has 12 amino acids. V was shortened by 6 bases and J by 4 bases, with 13 bases between the two germline ends. The CDR3 coding sequence is TGCAGCGTAGCCTGGGGGGCATACGAGCAGTACTTC. This translates into CSVAWGAYEQYF.

This clonotype came up once. V usage is TRBV6-5 and J usage is TRBJ2-1; the match to TRBD2 covers 7 bases. TRBJ2-7 matches the DNA end more closely, so the J call is doubtful. This CDR3 region has 17 residues. Germline CDR1 and CDR2: MNHEY and SVGAGI. CDR3 nucleotides: TGTGCCAGCAGTTACTCGAGCGGGATCGCGTCCTACAATGAGCAGTACTTC. Translated, it gives CASSYSSGIASYNEQYF.

This chain uses TRBV2 with TRBJ2-1; D is possibly TRBD1 or TRBD2 (5 bases each). CDR3 length equals 13 residues. V was trimmed by 7 bases and J by 7 bases, leaving 14 bases between them. Germline V lookup: CDR1 SNHLY, CDR2 FYNNEI. For the CDR3, the DNA is TGTGCCAGCACCGGGATGGCAGGGAATGAGCAGTTCTTC. This sequence encodes CASTGMAGNEQFF.

This clonotype has just a few counts. The V and J genes are TRBV10-3 and TRBJ1-5; TRBD1 might be the D (6 bases). This CDR3 is 16 amino acids long. Germline assignment: CDR1 ENHRY and CDR2 SYGVKD. Trimming left V 4 bases short and J 3 bases short, with 16 bases between. Here the CDR3 reads CAISGGVGGNNQPQHF. As DNA, the CDR3 is TGTGCCATCAGTGGGGGCGTAGGGGGGAACAATCAGCCCCAGCATTTT.

This clonotype appeared a few times. This rearrangement joins TRBV6-5 to TRBJ1-2, with D maybe TRBD1 (5 bases). Trimming stripped 4 bases from V and 2 bases from J, with 11 bases between. Germline values: CDR1 MNHEY, CDR2 SVGAGI. The CDR3 consists of 14 residues. The CDR3 here is CASSSQGVNYGYTF. The CDR3 DNA reads TGTGCCAGCAGTTCCCAGGGTGTGAACTATGGCTACACCTTC.

V is TRBV30 and J is TRBJ2-1, with D tentatively TRBD1 (6 bases). V dropped 0 bases and J dropped 10 bases, with 10 bases sitting between them. Germline CDR1 GTSNPN, CDR2 SVGIG (reference sequence). The CDR3 is 12 residues long. The CDR3 nucleotides are TGTGCCTGGAGTGTAAGGGGGATAGAGCAGTTCTTC. It codes for CAWSVRGIEQFF.

The chain employs TRBV10-3 and TRBJ2-5; TRBD2 matches 11 bases. Germline lookup yields CDR1 ENHRY and CDR2 SYGVKD. With 6 bases clipped from V and 1 base from J, the junction kept 4 bases outside the gene matches. The CDR3 spans 15 residues. CDR3 protein: CAISQTSGVQETQYF. Here the CDR3 DNA reads TGTGCCATCAGCCAGACTAGCGGGGTCCAAGAGACCCAGTACTTC.

In this sample, this clonotype turned up a few times. CDR3 sequence: CSASQGANQPQHF. In DNA form, the CDR3 reads TGCAGTGCTAGTCAGGGGGCAAACCAGCCCCAGCATTTT. The V call is TRBV20-1, the J call TRBJ1-5; the match to TRBD1 covers 8 bases. From germline, CDR1 is DFQATT and CDR2 SNEGSKA (reference sequence). Trimming at V came to 3 bases and at J to 7 bases, leaving 5 bases not matched to a gene. This CDR3 spans 13 amino acids.

This clonotype was counted between two and nine times. The V gene is TRBV12-3 or TRBV12-4, the J gene TRBJ2-1, with D possibly being TRBD1 or TRBD2 (6 bases each). The CDR3 covers 15 residues. The CDR3 protein is CVTEGGSSSYNEQFF. The CDR3 DNA reads TGTGTTACGGAGGGGGGCTCAAGCTCCTACAATGAGCAGTTCTTC.

This clonotype was seen a few times. The chain uses TRBV3-1 and TRBJ1-2; 7 positions match TRBD1. Trimming removed 2 bases from V and 2 bases from J; junction bases left unmatched: 5. This CDR3 has 15 amino acids. Germline CDR1 is LGHDT and CDR2 is YNNKEL (reference sequence). The CDR3 DNA follows: TGTGCCAGCAGCCAATGGGGACAGAGAAACTATGGCTACACCTTC. It yields the protein CASSQWGQRNYGYTF.